The rows below give T cell receptor beta chains drawn from one sample of a study of CD8 T cells in Susac syndrome. MiXCR was run by TCRdb on the immunoSEQ multiplex PCR reads, yielding one entry per CDR3 protein. The table records approximately 94,000 distinct CDR3 sequences, roughly 96% of them present only once. Sample: CD8+ T cells from PBMCs. All receptors come from a human donor with Susac syndrome. CDR3s include the opening cysteine and the closing phenylalanine or tryptophan. The order of the fields is J gene, clone size, V gene, D gene, CDR3 protein, CDR3 DNA. D genes are given only for firm matches. Expanded clones get a size class; other rows say once, few or many, or leave the size out.

TRBJ1-5	.	TRBV5-4	.	CASSPGPRNQPQHF	TGTGCCAGCAGCCCAGGACCCCGAAATCAGCCCCAGCATTTT
TRBJ1-1	.	TRBV6-5	.	CASSPTDSTAEAFF	TGTGCCAGCAGCCCCACAGACTCTACCGCTGAAGCTTTCTTT
TRBJ2-4	.	TRBV29-1	.	CSVGVVGDGDIQYF	TGCAGCGTTGGGGTAGTAGGGGACGGGGACATTCAGTACTTC
TRBJ2-1	.	TRBV15	.	CATNGDNEQFF	TGTGCCACCAACGGGGACAATGAGCAGTTCTTC
TRBJ2-7	.	TRBV14	.	CASSQVQAVEQYF	TGTGCCAGCAGCCAGGTACAGGCGGTCGAGCAGTACTTC
TRBJ1-6	.	TRBV5-1	.	CASSLKGGNSPLHF	TGCGCCAGCAGCTTGAAGGGGGGAAATTCACCCCTCCACTTT
TRBJ1-5	.	TRBV7-9	TRBD1	CASSRDRGGQPQHF	TGTGCCAGCAGCCGGGACAGGGGAGGTCAGCCCCAGCATTTT
TRBJ2-5	.	TRBV20-1	.	CSARSGTQYF	TGCAGTGCTAGGTCCGGGACCCAGTACTTC
TRBJ2-3	.	TRBV19	.	CASSERVLDTQYF	TGTGCCAGTAGTGAAAGGGTTTTGGATACGCAGTATTTT
TRBJ2-1	.	TRBV4-1	.	CASSQVLAAYNEQFF	TGCGCCAGCAGCCAAGTACTAGCCGCCTACAATGAGCAGTTCTTC
TRBJ2-1	.	TRBV4-1	.	CASSLTGAGDGVEQFF	TGCGCCAGCAGCCTTACAGGGGCGGGAGACGGCGTAGAACAGTTCTTC
TRBJ2-5	.	TRBV20-1	TRBD1	CSARQGAGETQYF	TGCAGTGCTAGACAGGGGGCTGGGGAGACCCAGTACTTC
TRBJ2-7	.	TRBV29-1	TRBD2	CSVFSGADYEQYF	TGCAGCGTTTTTAGCGGGGCTGACTACGAGCAGTACTTC
TRBJ1-2	.	TRBV2	.	CASTPPQALSGYTF	TGTGCCAGCACCCCACCGCAAGCTCTATCCGGCTACACCTTC
TRBJ1-1	.	TRBV3-1	.	CASSPSYFQGPEAFF	TGTGCCAGCAGCCCGTCTTATTTTCAGGGGCCTGAAGCTTTCTTT
TRBJ2-7	.	TRBV6-5	.	CASSYGSTYEQYF	TGTGCCAGCAGTTACGGATCGACCTACGAGCAGTACTTC
TRBJ2-2	.	TRBV7-2	TRBD2	CASSLALAGVSGELFF	TGTGCCAGCAGCTTAGCGTTAGCGGGAGTGTCCGGGGAGCTGTTTTTT
TRBJ1-5	.	TRBV23-1	.	CASSRRGQPQHF	TGCGCCAGCAGTCGGAGGGGTCAGCCCCAGCATTTT
TRBJ2-5	.	TRBV11-2	.	CASSLEDREETQYF	TGTGCCAGCAGCTTAGAGGACAGAGAAGAGACCCAGTACTTC
TRBJ1-4	.	TRBV25-1	.	CASSGGGIGLFF	TGTGCCAGCAGTGGGGGGGGTATAGGGCTGTTTTTT
TRBJ2-1	.	TRBV2	.	CASSGPDGAREQFF	TGTGCCAGCAGTGGCCCAGACGGCGCGAGGGAGCAGTTCTTC
TRBJ1-5	.	TRBV9	.	CASSVDEDKPQHF	TGTGCCAGCAGCGTAGACGAGGACAAGCCCCAGCATTTT
TRBJ2-7	.	TRBV20-1	.	CSATQPGQLAEQYF	TGCAGTGCTACCCAACCGGGACAACTTGCCGAGCAGTACTTC
TRBJ1-4	.	TRBV5-4	TRBD1	CASSRDRGNEKLFF	TGTGCCAGCAGCCGCGACAGGGGGAATGAAAAACTGTTTTTT
TRBJ1-2	.	TRBV4-1	TRBD1	CASSQDLSPGQGNGYTF	TGCGCCAGCAGCCAAGATCTTTCGCCGGGACAGGGGAATGGCTACACCTTC
TRBJ1-6	.	TRBV2	.	CATGDNSPLHF	TGTGCCACCGGGGATAATTCACCCCTCCACTTT
TRBJ2-6	.	TRBV2	.	CASSPGGPGANVLTF	TGTGCCAGCAGTCCGGGGGGCCCTGGGGCCAACGTCCTGACTTTC
TRBJ2-3	.	TRBV12-3/TRBV12-4	.	CASGIGTQYF	TGTGCCAGCGGTATTGGTACGCAGTATTTT
TRBJ2-1	.	TRBV6-5	.	CAAKIRPTYNEQFF	TGTGCCGCAAAAATAAGACCAACCTACAATGAGCAGTTCTTC
TRBJ2-7	.	TRBV6-5	.	CASSLAAGRVDEQYF	TGTGCCAGCAGTTTGGCTGCCGGGAGAGTTGACGAGCAGTACTTC
TRBJ1-5	.	TRBV12-3/TRBV12-4	.	CASSLGRPEPQHF	TGTGCCAGCAGTTTGGGCCGTCCTGAGCCCCAGCATTTT
TRBJ1-2	.	TRBV13	.	CASSLGTGYYGYTF	TGTGCCAGCAGCTTAGGGACAGGCTACTATGGCTACACCTTC
TRBJ1-1	.	TRBV25-1	.	CASSEPGGSEAFF	TGTGCCAGCAGTGAACCAGGTGGGTCTGAAGCTTTCTTT
TRBJ1-4	.	TRBV5-1	TRBD1	CASRGGRTVGEKLFF	TGCGCCAGCAGAGGGGGCCGGACGGTGGGAGAAAAACTGTTTTTT
TRBJ1-2	.	TRBV9	.	CASSVGGDGYTF	TGTGCCAGCAGCGTAGGGGGAGACGGCTACACCTTC
TRBJ2-7	.	TRBV27	.	CASTPLGGPGGYEQYF	TGTGCCAGCACCCCCCTTGGGGGTCCGGGTGGCTACGAGCAGTACTTC
TRBJ2-2	.	TRBV18	TRBD2	CASSPPVAGETGELFF	TGTGCCAGCTCACCACCTGTAGCGGGAGAGACCGGGGAGCTGTTTTTT
TRBJ1-1	.	TRBV15	.	CATSRERSVAEAFF	TGTGCCACCAGCCGCGAAAGGTCAGTCGCTGAAGCTTTCTTT
TRBJ1-1	once	TRBV5-4	.	CASSLDRAMNTEAFF	TGTGCCAGCAGCTTGGATCGGGCTATGAACACTGAAGCTTTCTTT
TRBJ2-1	.	TRBV14	TRBD2	CASSLGLAGAWYNEQFF	TGTGCCAGCAGCCTGGGACTAGCGGGAGCCTGGTACAATGAGCAGTTCTTC
TRBJ2-5	.	TRBV6-5	.	CASSPWLWETQYF	TGTGCCAGCAGTCCCTGGTTGTGGGAGACCCAGTACTTC
TRBJ1-1	.	TRBV29-1	.	CSVEGQGWDTEAFF	TGCAGCGTTGAAGGGCAGGGATGGGACACTGAAGCTTTCTTT